This T cell receptor beta chain is from a study of OX40 agonist ivuxolimab in advanced cancers. The CDR3 contains 15 residues. Trimming removed 0 bases from V and 7 bases from J, with 13 bases in between. CDR1 is MGHRA and CDR2 is YSYEKL in the germline V gene. General study points: Fewer expanded clones were found on average in CD4+ than in CD8+ T cells.

TCRdb's table, derived via immunoSEQ multiplex PCR, lists solely in-frame clones and lacks some. This table holds under 55,000 clones, approximately 88% found once. Researchers took blood at baseline, on cycle 4 day 1, and on cycle 7 day 1. A remark on this clone: The antigen remains unidentified.

The sequences come from CD4+ or CD8+ T cells sorted from blood, collected in a trial of the OX40 agonist ivuxolimab. The chain is built from TRBV4-1 and TRBJ2-1; D possibly corresponds to TRBD2 (6 bases). The TCR was taken from an adult with an advanced solid tumor such as melanoma, head and neck, liver or kidney cancer. The CDR3 coding sequence is TGCGCCAGCAGCCAAGACTCGGAGGCGGGAAATGAGCAGTTCTTC. It translates to CASSQDSEAGNEQFF.